What follows are 5 T cell receptor beta chains derived from one specimen sequenced in a study of cytomegalovirus exposure and HLA in healthy donors. PCR primers comprised 60 Vbeta and 13 Jbeta primers. Sequencing used immunoSEQ multiplex PCR; TCRdb keeps in-frame clones, though not all of them. The profile shows more than 150,000 clones, over 75% of them singletons. Specimen: PBMCs. These receptors all stem from a girl under three years old in good health and CMV-seronegative.

The chain recombines TRBV5-6 with TRBJ1-5, with TRBD1 matching 7 bases. This CDR3 comprises 16 residues. Per the germline V gene, CDR1 is SGHDT and CDR2 is YYEEEE. V was pared by 2 bases and J by 0 bases, with 5 bases of the junction left unmatched. The DNA of the CDR3 is TGTGCCAGCAGCTTCCGGTGGGACAGTAGCAATCAGCCCCAGCATTTT. Amino acids: CASSFRWDSSNQPQHF.

V is TRBV2 and J is TRBJ2-2; 11 bases fit TRBD1. CDR3 length: 16 residues. The germline gives CDR1 SNHLY, CDR2 FYNNEI. With V trimmed by 6 bases and J by 3 bases, 6 bases remained unmatched. CDR3 sequence (DNA): TGTGCCAGCAGGGCCGGGACAGGGGGGTACACCGGGGAGCTGTTTTTT. Protein product: CASRAGTGGYTGELFF.

The chain is built from TRBV27 and TRBJ2-7; 8 bases agree with TRBD2. The CDR3 loop spans 15 amino acids. Germline lookup yields CDR1 MNHEY and CDR2 SMNVEV (reference sequence). The V segment lost 4 bases and the J segment 3 bases; nucleotides outside the gene matches: 8. The chain's CDR3 is CASSSTLAGIYEQYF. The CDR3 coding sequence is TGTGCCAGCAGTTCCACATTAGCGGGGATCTACGAGCAGTACTTC.

The rearrangement uses TRBV23-1 and TRBJ2-7; 7 bases fit TRBD1. TRBV23-1 counts as an open reading frame of uncertain function. Losses at the gene ends were 6 bases for V and 2 bases for J; bases not matched to a gene: 16. The length of the CDR3 is 17 residues. The CDR3 sequence: CASRRHYDPQGPYEQYF. The DNA of the CDR3 is TGCGCCAGCAGACGGCATTATGATCCACAGGGGCCCTACGAGCAGTACTTC.

The J gene is TRBJ1-1, the V gene TRBV18; D may be TRBD1 (5 bases). Trimming took off 2 bases at V and 6 bases at J, with 10 bases between the two ends. The CDR3 sequence is 13 residues long. CDR1 and CDR2 (germline): KGHSH, LQKENI. This CDR3 reads CASSPGQIPEAFF. The CDR3, as DNA: TGTGCCAGCTCACCAGGACAAATCCCTGAAGCTTTCTTT.